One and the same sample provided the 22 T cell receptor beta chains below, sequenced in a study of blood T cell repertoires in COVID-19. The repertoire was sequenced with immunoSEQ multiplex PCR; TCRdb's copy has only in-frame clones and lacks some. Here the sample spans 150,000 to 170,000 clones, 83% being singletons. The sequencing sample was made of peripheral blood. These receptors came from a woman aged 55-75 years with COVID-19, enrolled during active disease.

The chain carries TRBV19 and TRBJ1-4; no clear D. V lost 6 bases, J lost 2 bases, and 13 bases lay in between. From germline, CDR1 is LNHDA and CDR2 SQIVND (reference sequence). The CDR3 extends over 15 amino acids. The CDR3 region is CASRPRAGTNEKLFF. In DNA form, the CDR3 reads TGTGCCAGTAGGCCTAGGGCGGGGACTAATGAAAAACTGTTTTTT. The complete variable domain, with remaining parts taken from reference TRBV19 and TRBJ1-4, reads DGGITQSPKYLFRKEGQNVTLSCEQNLNHDAMYWYRQDPGQGLRLIYYSQIVNDFQKGDIAEGYSVSREKKESFPLTVTSAQKNPTAFYLCASRPRAGTNEKLFFGSGTQLSVL.

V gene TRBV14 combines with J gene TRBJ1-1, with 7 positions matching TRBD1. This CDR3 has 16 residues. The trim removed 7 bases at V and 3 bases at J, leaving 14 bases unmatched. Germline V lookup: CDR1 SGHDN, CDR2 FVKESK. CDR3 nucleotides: TGTGCCAGCACCTGGAGGACAGGACCGTTTGACACTGAAGCTTTCTTT. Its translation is CASTWRTGPFDTEAFF. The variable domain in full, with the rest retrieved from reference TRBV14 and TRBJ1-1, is EAGVTQFPSHSVIEKGQTVTLRCDPISGHDNLYWYRRVMGKEIKFLLHFVKESKQDESGMPNNRFLAERTGGTYSTLKVQPAELEDSGVYFCASTWRTGPFDTEAFFGQGTRLTVV.

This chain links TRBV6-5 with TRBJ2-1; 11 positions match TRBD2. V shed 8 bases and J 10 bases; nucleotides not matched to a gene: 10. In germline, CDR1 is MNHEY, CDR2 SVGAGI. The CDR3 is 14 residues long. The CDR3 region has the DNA TGTGCCAGCGAGGCGACTAGCGGGATAGGAGAGCAGTTCTTC. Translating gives CASEATSGIGEQFF.

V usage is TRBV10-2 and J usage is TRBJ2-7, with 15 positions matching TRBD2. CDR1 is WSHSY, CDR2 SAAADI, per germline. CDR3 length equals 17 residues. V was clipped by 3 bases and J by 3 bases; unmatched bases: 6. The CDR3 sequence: CASSDPGLAGGHYEQYV. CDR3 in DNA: TGCGCCAGCAGTGACCCGGGACTAGCGGGGGGCCACTACGAGCAGTACGTC.

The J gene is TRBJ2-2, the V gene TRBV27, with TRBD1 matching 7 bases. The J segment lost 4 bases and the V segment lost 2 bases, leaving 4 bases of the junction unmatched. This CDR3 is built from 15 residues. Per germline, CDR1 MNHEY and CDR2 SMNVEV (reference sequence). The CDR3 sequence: CASSLTTGRTGELFF. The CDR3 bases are TGTGCCAGCAGTTTAACGACAGGGCGCACCGGGGAGCTGTTTTTT.

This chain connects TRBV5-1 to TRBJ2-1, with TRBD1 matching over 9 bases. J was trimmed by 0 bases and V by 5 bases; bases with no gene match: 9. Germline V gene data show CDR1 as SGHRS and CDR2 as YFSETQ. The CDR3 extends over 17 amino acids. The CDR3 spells CASRGFRDRVSYNEQFF. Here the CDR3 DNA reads TGCGCCAGCAGAGGGTTCCGGGACAGGGTCTCCTACAATGAGCAGTTCTTC.

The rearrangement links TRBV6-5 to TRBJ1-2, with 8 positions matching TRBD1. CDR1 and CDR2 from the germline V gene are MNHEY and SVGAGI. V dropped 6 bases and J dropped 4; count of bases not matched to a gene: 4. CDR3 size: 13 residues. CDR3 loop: CASREDRVYGYTF. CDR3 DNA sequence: TGTGCCAGCAGGGAGGACAGGGTCTATGGCTACACCTTC.

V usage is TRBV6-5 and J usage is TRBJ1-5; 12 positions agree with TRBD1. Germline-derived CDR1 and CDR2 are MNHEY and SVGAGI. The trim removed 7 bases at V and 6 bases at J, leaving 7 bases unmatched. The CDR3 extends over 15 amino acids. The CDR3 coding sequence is TGTGCCAGCATCCGGGACAGGGGGCTCGGTCAGCCCCAGCATTTT. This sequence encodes CASIRDRGLGQPQHF.

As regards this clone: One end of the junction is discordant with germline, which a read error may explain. For the CDR3, the DNA is TGTGCAAGCAACCAGGAGGTGAGGAACACTGAAGCTTTCTTT. Its protein is CASNQEVRNTEAFF. The chain carries TRBV13 and TRBJ1-1; D is undetermined. CDR3 length: 14 residues. Germline-derived CDR1 and CDR2 are PRHDT and FYEKMQ (reference sequence).

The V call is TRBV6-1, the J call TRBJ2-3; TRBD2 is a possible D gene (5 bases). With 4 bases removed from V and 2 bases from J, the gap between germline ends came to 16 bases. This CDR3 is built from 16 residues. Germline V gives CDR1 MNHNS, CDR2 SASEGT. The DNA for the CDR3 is TGTGCCAGCAGTGCCCCTATACTAGGTACCACAGATACGCAGTATTTT. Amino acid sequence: CASSAPILGTTDTQYF.

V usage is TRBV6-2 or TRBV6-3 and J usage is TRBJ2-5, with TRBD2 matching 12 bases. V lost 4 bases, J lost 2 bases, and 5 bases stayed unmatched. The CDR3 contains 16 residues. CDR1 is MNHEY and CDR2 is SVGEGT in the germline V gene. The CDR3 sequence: CASSSLGLAGQETQYF. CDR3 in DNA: TGTGCCAGCAGTTCCCTAGGACTAGCGGGACAAGAGACCCAGTACTTC.

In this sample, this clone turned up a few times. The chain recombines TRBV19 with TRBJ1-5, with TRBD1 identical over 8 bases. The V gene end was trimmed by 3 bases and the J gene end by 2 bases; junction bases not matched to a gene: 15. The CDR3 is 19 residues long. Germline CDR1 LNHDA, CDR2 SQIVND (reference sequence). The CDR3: CASSIGWTGTTGGNQPQHF. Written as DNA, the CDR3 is TGTGCCAGTAGTATCGGTTGGACAGGGACTACTGGAGGCAATCAGCCCCAGCATTTT.

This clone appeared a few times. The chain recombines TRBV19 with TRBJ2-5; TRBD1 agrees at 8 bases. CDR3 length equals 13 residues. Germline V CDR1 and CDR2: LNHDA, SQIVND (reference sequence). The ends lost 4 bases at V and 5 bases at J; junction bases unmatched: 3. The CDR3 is CASSKQGVETQYF. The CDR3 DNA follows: TGTGCCAGTAGTAAACAGGGGGTGGAGACCCAGTACTTC.

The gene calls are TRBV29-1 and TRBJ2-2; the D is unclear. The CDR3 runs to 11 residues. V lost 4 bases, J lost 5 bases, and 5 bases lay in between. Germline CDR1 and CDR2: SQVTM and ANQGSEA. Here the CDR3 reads CSVAFTGELFF. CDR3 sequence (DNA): TGCAGCGTTGCATTTACCGGGGAGCTGTTTTTT.

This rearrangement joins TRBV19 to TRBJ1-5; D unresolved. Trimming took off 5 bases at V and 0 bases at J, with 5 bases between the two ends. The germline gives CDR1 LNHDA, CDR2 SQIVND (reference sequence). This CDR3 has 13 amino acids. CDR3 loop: CASSADSNQPQHF. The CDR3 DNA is TGTGCCAGTAGTGCAGATAGCAATCAGCCCCAGCATTTT.

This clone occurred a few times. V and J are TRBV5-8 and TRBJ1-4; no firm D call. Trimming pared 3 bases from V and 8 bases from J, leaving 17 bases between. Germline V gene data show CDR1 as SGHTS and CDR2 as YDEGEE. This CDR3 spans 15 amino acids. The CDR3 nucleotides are TGTGCCAGCAGCTCACGGGGTGGCAGTACCGAAAAACTGTTTTTT. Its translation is CASSSRGGSTEKLFF.

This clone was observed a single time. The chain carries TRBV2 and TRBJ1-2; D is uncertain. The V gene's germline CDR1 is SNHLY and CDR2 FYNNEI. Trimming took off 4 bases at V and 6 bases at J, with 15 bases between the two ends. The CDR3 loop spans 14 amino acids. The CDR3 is CASSAARGFDGYTF. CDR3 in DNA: TGTGCCAGCAGTGCGGCCAGAGGGTTTGATGGCTACACCTTC.

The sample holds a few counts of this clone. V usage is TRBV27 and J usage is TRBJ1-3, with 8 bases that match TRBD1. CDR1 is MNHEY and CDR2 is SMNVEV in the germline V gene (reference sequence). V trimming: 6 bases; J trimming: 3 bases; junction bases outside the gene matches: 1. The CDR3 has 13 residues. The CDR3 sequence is CASSRGHGNTIYF. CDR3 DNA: TGTGCCAGCAGCAGGGGGCATGGAAACACCATATATTTT.

CDR3 loop: CASSFMTSGAKGNEQFF. The DNA of the CDR3 is TGTGCCAGCAGCTTTATGACTAGCGGGGCCAAGGGTAATGAGCAGTTCTTC. The gene calls are TRBV7-2 and TRBJ2-1, with TRBD2 matching 11 bases. In germline, CDR1 is SGHTA, CDR2 FQGNSA. V trimming: 3 bases; J trimming: 7 bases; junction bases outside the gene matches: 11. The CDR3 length is 17 residues. Variable domain in full (rest from reference TRBV7-2 and TRBJ2-1): GAGVSQSPSNKVTEKGKDVELRCDPISGHTALYWYRQSLGQGLEFLIYFQGNSAPDKSGLPSDRFSAERTGGSVSTLTIQRTQQEDSAVYLCASSFMTSGAKGNEQFFGPGTRLTVL.

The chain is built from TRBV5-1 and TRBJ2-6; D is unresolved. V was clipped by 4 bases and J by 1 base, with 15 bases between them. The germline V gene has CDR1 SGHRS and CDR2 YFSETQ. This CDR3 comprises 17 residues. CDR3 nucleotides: TGCGCCAGCAGCGTGTTGGCTGACATATCTGGGGCCAACGTCCTGACTTTC. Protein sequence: CASSVLADISGANVLTF.

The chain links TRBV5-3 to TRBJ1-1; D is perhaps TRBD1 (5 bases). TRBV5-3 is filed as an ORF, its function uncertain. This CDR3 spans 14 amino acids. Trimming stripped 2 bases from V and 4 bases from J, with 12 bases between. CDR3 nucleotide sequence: TGTGCCAGAAGCTTCCAAGGGGTGAGCACTGAAGCTTTCTTT. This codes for CARSFQGVSTEAFF.

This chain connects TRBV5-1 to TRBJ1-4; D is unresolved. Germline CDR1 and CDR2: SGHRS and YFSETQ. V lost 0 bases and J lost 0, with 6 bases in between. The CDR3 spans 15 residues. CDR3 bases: TGCGCCAGCAGCTTGGCGAGAGCAACTAATGAAAAACTGTTTTTT. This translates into CASSLARATNEKLFF. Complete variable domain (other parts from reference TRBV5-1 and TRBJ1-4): KAGVTQTPRYLIKTRGQQVTLSCSPISGHRSVSWYQQTPGQGLQFLFEYFSETQRNKGNFPGRFSGRQFSNSRSEMNVSTLELGDSALYLCASSLARATNEKLFFGSGTQLSVL.